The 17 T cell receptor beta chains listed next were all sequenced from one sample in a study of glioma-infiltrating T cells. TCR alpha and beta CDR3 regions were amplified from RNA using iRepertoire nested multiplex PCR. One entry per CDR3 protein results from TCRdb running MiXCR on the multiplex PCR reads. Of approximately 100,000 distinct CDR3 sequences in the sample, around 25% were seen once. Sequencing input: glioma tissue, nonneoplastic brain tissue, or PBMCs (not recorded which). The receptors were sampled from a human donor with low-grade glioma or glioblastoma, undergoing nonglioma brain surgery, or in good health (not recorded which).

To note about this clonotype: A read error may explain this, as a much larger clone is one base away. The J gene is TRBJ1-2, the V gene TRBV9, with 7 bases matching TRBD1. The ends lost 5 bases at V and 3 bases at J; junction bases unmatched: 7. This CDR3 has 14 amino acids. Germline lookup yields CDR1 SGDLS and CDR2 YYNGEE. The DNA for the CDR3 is TGTGCCAGCAGACCACGGACAGGCGACTATGGCTACACCTTC. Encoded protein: CASRPRTGDYGYTF.

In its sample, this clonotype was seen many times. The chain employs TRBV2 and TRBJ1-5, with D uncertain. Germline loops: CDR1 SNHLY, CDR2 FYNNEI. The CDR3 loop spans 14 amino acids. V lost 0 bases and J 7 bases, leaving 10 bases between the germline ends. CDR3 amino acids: CASSEAIRAQPQHF. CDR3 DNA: TGTGCCAGCAGTGAAGCTATAAGGGCACAGCCCCAGCATTTT.

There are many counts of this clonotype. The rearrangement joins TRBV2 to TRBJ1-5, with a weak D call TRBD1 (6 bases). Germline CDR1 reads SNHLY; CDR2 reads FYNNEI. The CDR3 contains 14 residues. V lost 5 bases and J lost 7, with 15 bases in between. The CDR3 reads CASSTEGGGQPQHF. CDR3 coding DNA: TGTGCCAGCAGTACGGAGGGGGGAGGCCAGCCCCAGCATTTT.

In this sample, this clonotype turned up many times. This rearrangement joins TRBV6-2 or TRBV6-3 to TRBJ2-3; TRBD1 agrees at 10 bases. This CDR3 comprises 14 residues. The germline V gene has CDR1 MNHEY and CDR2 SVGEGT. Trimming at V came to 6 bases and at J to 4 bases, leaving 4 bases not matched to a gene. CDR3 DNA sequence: TGTGCCAGCAGCTATGGGACAGGGGCAGATACGCAGTATTTT. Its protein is CASSYGTGADTQYF.

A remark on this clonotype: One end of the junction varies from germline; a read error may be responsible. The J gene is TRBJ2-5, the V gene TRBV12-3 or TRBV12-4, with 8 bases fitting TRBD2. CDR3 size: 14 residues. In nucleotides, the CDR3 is TGTGTCAGCAGTTTAGTCCGGGGGGGAGAGACCCAGTACTTC. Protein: CVSSLVRGGETQYF.

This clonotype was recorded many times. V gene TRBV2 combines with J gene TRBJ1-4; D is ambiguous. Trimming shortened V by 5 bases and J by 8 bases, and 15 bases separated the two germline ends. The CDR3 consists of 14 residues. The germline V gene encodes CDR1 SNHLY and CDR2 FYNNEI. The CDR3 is CASSRLEGREKLFF. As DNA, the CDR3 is TGTGCCAGCAGTCGGCTGGAGGGCAGGGAAAAACTGTTTTTT. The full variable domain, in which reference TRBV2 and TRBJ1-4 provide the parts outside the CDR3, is EPEVTQTPSHQVTQMGQEVILRCVPISNHLYFYWYRQILGQKVEFLVSFYNNEISEKSEIFDDQFSVERPDGSNFTLKIRSTKLEDSAMYFCASSRLEGREKLFFGSGTQLSVL.

CDR3 residues: CASSHRPGGQFNEQFF. As DNA, the CDR3 is TGTGCCAGCAGTCATCGACCAGGGGGCCAGTTTAATGAGCAGTTCTTC. This rearrangement joins TRBV6-5 to TRBJ2-1; 8 bases agree with TRBD1. The CDR3 is made up of 16 amino acids. V lost 5 bases, J lost 7 bases, and 13 bases stayed unmatched. Germline CDR1 reads MNHEY; CDR2 reads SVGAGI.

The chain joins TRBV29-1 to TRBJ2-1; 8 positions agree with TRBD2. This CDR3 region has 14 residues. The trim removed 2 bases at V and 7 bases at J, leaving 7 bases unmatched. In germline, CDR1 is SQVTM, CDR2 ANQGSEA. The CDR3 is CSVERGGGWNEQFF. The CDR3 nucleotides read TGCAGCGTTGAAAGAGGCGGGGGGTGGAATGAGCAGTTCTTC.

CDR3 sequence: CASSIVASGYNEQFF. In nucleotides, the CDR3 is TGTGCCAGTAGTATAGTGGCTAGCGGCTACAATGAGCAGTTCTTC. The chain combines TRBV19 with TRBJ2-1; 7 bases match TRBD2. CDR1 and CDR2 (germline): LNHDA, SQIVND (reference sequence). The CDR3 extends over 15 amino acids. V lost 1 base to trimming and J lost 3 bases; unmatched junction nucleotides: 3.

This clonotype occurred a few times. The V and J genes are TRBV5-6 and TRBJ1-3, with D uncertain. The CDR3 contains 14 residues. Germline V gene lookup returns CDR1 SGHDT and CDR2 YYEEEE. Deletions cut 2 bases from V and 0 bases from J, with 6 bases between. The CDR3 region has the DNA TGTGCCAGCAGCTTCTCATACTCTGGAAACACCATATATTTT. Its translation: CASSFSYSGNTIYF.

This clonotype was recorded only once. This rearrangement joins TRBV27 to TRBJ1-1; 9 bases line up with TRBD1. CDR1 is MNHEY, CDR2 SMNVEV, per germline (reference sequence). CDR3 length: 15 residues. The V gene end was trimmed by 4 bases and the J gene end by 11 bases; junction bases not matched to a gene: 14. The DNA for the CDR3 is TGTGCCAGCAGTTCTTACAGGGGGCCGAACACTGTTGCTTTCTTT. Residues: CASSSYRGPNTVAFF.

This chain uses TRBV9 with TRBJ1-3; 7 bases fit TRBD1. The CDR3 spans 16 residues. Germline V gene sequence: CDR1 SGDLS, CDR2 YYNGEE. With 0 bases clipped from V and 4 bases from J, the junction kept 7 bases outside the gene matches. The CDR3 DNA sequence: TGTGCCAGCAGCGTAGTTCCCGGGACAGTCGGAAACACCATATATTTT. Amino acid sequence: CASSVVPGTVGNTIYF.

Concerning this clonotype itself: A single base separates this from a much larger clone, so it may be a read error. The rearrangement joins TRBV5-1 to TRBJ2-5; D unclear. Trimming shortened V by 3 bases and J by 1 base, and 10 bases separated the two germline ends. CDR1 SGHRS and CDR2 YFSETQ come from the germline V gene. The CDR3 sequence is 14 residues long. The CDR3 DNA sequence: TGCGCCAGCAGCTCTGCGGCCCGCCAAGAGACCCAGTACTTC. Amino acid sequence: CASSSAARQETQYF.

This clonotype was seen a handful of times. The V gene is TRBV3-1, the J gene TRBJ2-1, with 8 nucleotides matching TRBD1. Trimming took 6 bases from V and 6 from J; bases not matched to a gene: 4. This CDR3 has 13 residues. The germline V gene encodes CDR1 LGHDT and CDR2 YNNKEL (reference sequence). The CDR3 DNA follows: TGTGCCAGCAGTGGTGGGACAGGCAATGAGCAGTTCTTC. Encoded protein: CASSGGTGNEQFF.

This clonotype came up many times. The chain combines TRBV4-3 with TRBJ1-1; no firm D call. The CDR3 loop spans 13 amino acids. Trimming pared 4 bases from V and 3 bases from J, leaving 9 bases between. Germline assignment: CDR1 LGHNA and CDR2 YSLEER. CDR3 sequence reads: CASSRTDYTEAFF. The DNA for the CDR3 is TGCGCCAGCAGCCGGACCGATTACACTGAAGCTTTCTTT.

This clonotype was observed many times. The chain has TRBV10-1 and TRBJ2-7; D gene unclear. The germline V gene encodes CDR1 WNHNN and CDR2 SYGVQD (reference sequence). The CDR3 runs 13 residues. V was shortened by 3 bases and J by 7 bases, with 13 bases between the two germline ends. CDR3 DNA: TGCGCCAGCAGTGACCGTACAAGCTTTGAGCAGTACTTC. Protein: CASSDRTSFEQYF.

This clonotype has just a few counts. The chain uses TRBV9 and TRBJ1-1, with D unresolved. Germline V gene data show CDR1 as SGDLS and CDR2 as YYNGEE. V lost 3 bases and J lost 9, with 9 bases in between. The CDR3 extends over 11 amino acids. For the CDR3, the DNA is TGTGCCAGCAGCGCAGAGACAAAAGCTTTCTTT. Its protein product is CASSAETKAFF.